This TCR beta chain emerged from a study of cytomegalovirus exposure and HLA in healthy donors. General study points: TCR beta V segments were, for the most part, productive about 87% or about 30% of the time in an earlier analysis. As a later analysis revealed, the rate of TCR association differed by HLA locus, with DRB1 most and HLA-C fewest. Presence/absence analyses assumed roughly uniform sequencing depth across donors, which may not hold.

To note about this clone: Its antigen is not known.

Germline V lookup: CDR1 SGHRS, CDR2 YFSETQ. The CDR3 consists of 12 residues. The PCR was carried out with 60 Vbeta primers and 13 Jbeta primers. The table came from immunoSEQ multiplex PCR; TCRdb's copy has only in-frame clones and leaves some out. The sample carries approximately 130,000 clones, under 85% recorded once. This chain uses TRBV5-1 with TRBJ2-5; no clear D. The J call may be faulty, since TRBJ2-7 better matches the DNA end. Sequencing input: PBMCs. The sequence was collected from a boy younger than 18 in good health and CMV-seronegative. The CDR3 region is CASRPDGYEQYF. CDR3 in DNA: TGCGCCAGCAGACCCGATGGTTACGAGCAGTACTTC.